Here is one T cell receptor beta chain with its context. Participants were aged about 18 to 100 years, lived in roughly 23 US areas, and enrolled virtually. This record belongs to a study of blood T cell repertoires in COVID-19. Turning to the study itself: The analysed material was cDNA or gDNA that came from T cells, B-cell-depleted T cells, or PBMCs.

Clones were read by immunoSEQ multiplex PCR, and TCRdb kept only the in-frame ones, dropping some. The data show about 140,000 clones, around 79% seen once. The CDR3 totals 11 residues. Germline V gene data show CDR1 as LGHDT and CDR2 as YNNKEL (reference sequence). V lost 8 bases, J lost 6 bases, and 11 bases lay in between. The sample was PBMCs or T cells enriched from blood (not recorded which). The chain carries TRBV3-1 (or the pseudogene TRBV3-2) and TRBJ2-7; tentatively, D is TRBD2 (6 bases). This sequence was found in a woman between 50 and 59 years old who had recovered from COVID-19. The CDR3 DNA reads TGTGCCAGCTCTATCGGGGGCGAGCAGTACTTC. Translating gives CASSIGGEQYF.